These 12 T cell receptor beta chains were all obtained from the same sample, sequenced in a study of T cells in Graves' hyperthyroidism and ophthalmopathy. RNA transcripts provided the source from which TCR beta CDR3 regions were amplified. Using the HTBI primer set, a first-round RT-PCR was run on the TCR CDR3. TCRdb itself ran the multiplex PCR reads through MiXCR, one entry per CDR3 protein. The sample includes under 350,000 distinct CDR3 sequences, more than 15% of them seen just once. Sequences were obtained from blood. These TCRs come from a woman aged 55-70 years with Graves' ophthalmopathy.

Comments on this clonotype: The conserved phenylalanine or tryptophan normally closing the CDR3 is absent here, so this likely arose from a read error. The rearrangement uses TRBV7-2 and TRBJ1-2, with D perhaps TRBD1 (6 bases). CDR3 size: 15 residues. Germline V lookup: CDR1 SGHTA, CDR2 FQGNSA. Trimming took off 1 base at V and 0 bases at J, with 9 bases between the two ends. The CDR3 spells CASSLGQASNYGYTL. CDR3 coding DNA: TGTGCCAGCAGCTTAGGACAGGCCTCTAACTATGGCTACACCCTC.

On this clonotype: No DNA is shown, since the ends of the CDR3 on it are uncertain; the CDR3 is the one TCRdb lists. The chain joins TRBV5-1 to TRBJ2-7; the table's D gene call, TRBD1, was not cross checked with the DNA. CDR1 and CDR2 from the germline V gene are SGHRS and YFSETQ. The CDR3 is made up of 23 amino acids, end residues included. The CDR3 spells CAIGGGRPLRAVLRAGHCNEQYF.

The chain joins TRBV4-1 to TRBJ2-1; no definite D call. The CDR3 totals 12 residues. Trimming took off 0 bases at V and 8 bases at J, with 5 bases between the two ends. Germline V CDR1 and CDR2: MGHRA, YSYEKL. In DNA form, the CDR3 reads TGCGCCAGCAGCCAAGATGGGGATGAGCAGTTCTTC. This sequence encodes CASSQDGDEQFF.

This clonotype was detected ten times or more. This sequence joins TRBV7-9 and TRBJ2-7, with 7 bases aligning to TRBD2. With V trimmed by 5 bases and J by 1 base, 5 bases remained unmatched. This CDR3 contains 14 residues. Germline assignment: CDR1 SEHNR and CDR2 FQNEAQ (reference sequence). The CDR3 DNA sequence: TGTGCCAGCAGCCGGGGGGAAACATCCTACGAGCAGTACTTC. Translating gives CASSRGETSYEQYF.

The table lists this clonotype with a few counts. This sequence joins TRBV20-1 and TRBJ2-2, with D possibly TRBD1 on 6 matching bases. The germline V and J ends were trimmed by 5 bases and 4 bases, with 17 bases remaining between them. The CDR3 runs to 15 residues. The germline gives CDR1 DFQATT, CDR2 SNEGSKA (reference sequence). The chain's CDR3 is CSAPVPGHRTGELFF. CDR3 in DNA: TGCAGTGCTCCAGTCCCGGGACATCGCACCGGGGAGCTGTTTTTT.

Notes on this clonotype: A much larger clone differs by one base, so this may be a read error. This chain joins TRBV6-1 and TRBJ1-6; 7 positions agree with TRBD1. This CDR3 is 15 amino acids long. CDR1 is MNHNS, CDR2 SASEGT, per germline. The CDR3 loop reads CAGRQGQSYNSPLHF. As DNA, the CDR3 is TGTGCCGGCAGACAGGGACAGAGCTATAATTCACCCCTCCACTTT.

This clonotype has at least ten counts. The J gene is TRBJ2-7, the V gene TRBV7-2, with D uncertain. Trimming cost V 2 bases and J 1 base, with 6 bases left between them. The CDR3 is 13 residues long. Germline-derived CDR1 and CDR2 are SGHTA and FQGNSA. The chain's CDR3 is CASSLSLSYEQYF. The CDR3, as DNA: TGTGCCAGCAGCTTATCTTTGTCCTACGAGCAGTACTTC.

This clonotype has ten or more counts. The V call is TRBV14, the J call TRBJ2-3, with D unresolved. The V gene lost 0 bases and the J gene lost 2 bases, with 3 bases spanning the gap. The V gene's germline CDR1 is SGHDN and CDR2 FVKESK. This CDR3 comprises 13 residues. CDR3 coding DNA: TGTGCCAGCAGCCAAGAGGACACAGATACGCAGTATTTT. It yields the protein CASSQEDTDTQYF.

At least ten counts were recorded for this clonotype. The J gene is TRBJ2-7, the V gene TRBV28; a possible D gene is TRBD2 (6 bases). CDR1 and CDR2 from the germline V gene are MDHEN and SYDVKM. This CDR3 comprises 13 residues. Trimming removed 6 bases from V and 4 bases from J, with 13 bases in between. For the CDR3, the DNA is TGTGCCAGCAGCCGCCCCGGGGGTTACGAGCAGTACTTC. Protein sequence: CASSRPGGYEQYF.

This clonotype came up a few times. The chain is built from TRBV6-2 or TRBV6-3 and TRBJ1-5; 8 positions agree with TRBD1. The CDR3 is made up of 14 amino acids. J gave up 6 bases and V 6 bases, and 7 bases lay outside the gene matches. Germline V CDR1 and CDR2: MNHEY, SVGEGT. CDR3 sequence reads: CASSPRQGPQPQHF. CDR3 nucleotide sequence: TGTGCCAGCAGCCCCCGACAGGGGCCTCAGCCCCAGCATTTT.

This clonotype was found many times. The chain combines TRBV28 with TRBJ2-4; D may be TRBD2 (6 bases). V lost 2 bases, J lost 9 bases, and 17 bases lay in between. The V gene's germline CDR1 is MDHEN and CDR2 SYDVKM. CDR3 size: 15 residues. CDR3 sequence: CASSLTGGAARIQYF. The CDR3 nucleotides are TGTGCCAGCAGTTTAACGGGCGGGGCGGCCCGCATTCAGTACTTC. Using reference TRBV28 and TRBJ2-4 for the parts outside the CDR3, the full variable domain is DVKVTQSSRYLVKRTGEKVFLECVQDMDHENMFWYRQDPGLGLRLIYFSYDVKMKEKGDIPEGYSVSREKKERFSLILESASTNQTSMYLCASSLTGGAARIQYFGAGTRLSVL.

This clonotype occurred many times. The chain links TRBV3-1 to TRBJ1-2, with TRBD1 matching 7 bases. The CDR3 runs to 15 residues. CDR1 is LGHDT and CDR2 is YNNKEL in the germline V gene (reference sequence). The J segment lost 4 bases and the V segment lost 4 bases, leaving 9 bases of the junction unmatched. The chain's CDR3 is CASSPPSKGAYGYTF. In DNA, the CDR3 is TGTGCCAGCAGCCCCCCCAGCAAGGGGGCCTATGGCTACACCTTC.